Listed here are 2 T cell receptor beta chains from one sample, sequenced in a study of blood T cell repertoires in COVID-19. Here immunoSEQ multiplex PCR was the method, and the copy in TCRdb shows in-frame clones only, minus some. The sample has around 60,000 clones, approximately 88% seen once. The sequencing input was peripheral blood. The receptors were sampled from a man aged 55 to 70 with COVID-19, enrolled during active disease.

The chain joins TRBV7-2 to TRBJ1-3, with D possibly being TRBD1 (6 bases). This CDR3 is built from 15 residues. Germline V lookup: CDR1 SGHTA, CDR2 FQGNSA. V lost 6 bases to trimming and J lost 3 bases, with 15 bases between them. Here the CDR3 reads CASRAPTGIGNTIYF. The CDR3 DNA is TGTGCCAGCAGGGCCCCTACAGGGATTGGAAACACCATATATTTT.

Written as DNA, the CDR3 is TGTGCCATCAGCCCCGGACAGGGGACCTCCAATGAGCAGTTCTTC. Translating gives CAISPGQGTSNEQFF. V is TRBV10-3 and J is TRBJ2-1; 9 bases line up with TRBD1. V lost 6 bases and J lost 6; bases outside the gene matches: 9. Germline assignment: CDR1 ENHRY and CDR2 SYGVKD. This CDR3 region has 15 residues.